In this sample, the clone carrying this T cell receptor (beta chain) turned up a few times. Its specificity is not known. The record originates from a study of blood T cells in healthy people across ages. The study, taken as a whole, reports: Using unsorted PBMCs precluded a conclusive naive versus antigen-experienced comparison.

PCR was performed a second time for roughly 6 to 12 cycles using a sample-barcoded 5' primer and a J-beta primer mix. TCRdb recomputed calls from the 5' RACE reads with MiXCR, one row per CDR3 protein. The sample has around 970,000 distinct CDR3 sequences, approximately 50% seen once. Germline V lookup: CDR1 SQVTM, CDR2 ANQGSEA. After removal of 2 bases from V and 5 bases from J, the junction contained 1 base not matched to a gene. The CDR3 length is 12 residues. Every donor contributed around 10 milliliters of peripheral blood by blood draw. The origin of this receptor is a woman in her sixties or seventies in good health. V usage is TRBV29-1 and J usage is TRBJ2-3; 7 bases fit TRBD1. Sequencing used blood. CDR3 in amino acids: CSVEYRGDTQYF. The CDR3 nucleotides read TGCAGCGTTGAATACAGGGGAGATACGCAGTATTTT.